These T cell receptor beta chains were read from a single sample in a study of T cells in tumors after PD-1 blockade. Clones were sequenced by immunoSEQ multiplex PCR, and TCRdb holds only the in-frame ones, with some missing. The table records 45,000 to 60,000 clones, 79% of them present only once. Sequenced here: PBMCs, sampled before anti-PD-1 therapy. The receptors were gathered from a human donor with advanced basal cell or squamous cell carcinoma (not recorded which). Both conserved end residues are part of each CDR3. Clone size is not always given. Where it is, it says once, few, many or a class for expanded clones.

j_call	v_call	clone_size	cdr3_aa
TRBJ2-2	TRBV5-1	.	CASSPEGTGIRELFF
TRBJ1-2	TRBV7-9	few	CASSLTANYGYTF
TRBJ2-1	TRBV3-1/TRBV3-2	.	CASSHSETDKIQFF
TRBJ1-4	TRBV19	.	CASSPWVRGFTDEKLFF
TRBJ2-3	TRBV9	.	CASSASGGTDTQYF
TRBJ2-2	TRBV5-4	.	CASSLGQGGTGELFF
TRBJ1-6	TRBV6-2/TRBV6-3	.	CASSYPPGRSNSPLHF
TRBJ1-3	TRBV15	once	CATSRDSGNTIYF
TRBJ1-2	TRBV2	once	CASTPDINYGYTF
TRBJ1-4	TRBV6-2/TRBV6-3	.	CASSYSEKLFF
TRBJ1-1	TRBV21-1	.	CASSSRWDRGRYTEAFF
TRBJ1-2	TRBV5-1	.	CASSLAGTGDYGYTF
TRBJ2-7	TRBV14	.	CASSLERGSYEQYF
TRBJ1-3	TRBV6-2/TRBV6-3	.	CASSYSLGAGNTIYF
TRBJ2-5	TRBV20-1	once	CSASQRRQETQYF
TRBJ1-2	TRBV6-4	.	CASSTQAGQGGGYTF
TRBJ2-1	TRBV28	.	CASSNTGSPNSGQFF
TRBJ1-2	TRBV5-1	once	CASSSVGGTEHKGYTF
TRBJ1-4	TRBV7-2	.	CASSPEIWTEKLFF
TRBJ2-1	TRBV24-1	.	CATSQGQSYNEQFF
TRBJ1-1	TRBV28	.	CASSFLAGPDTEAFF
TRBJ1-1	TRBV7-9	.	CASSPPGTGNTEAFF
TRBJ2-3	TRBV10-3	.	CAISESLSGGAPDTQYF
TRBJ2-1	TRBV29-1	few	CSVVGTSGRNYNEQFF
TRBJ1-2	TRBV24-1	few	CATSVDSYGYTF
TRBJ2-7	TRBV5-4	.	CASSSMGIGEQYF
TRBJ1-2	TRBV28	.	CASSRTGYGYTF
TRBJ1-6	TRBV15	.	CATSRDLREWNSPLHF
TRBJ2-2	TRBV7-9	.	CASTENGELFF
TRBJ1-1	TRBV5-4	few	CASSWGTASNTEAFF
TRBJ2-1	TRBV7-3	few	CASSLDDSYNEQFF
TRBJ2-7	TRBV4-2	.	CASSERGGGAYEQYF
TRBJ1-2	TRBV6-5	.	CASRQGQGVPSGYTF
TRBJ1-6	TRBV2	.	CASSGLGQGANSPLHF
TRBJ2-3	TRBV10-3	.	CATNPGLFDTQYF
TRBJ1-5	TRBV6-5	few	CASSYSGGSNQPQHF
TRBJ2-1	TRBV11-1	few	CASSLAGDYYNEQFF
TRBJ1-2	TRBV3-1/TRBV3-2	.	CASSHPGNNYGYTF
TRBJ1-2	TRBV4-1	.	CASSFQVGEYYGYTF